This TCR beta chain originates from a study of T cell responses to AZD1222 COVID-19 vaccine. Points on this clone: Its antigen is not known.

Whole-study findings and limits: No day 14 peak samples; only post-peak repertoires were characterized.

The germline CDR1 and CDR2 sequences are SNHLY and FYNNEI. This CDR3 has 14 residues. Trimming took off 8 bases at V and 1 base at J, with 15 bases between the two ends. The table came from immunoSEQ multiplex PCR; TCRdb's copy has only in-frame clones and leaves some out. Of approximately 71,000 clones in the sample, 88% were seen once. V usage is TRBV2 and J usage is TRBJ2-7; D remains ambiguous. The source material was peripheral blood, sampled on day 0 of AZD1222 vaccination. This TCR was sampled from an adult in good health. The CDR3 region has the DNA TGTGCCAGCCAAGTAGGGCCAGGTTCCTACGAGCAGTACTTC. Its protein product is CASQVGPGSYEQYF.